The 30 T cell receptor beta chains presented below share a single source sample, sequenced in a study of T-cell memory formation after mild COVID-19. TCRdb fed the 5' RACE reads into MiXCR, producing one record per CDR3 protein. The sample has about 620,000 distinct CDR3 sequences, about a sixth seen once. The sample was PBMCs or a T cell subset sorted from them (not recorded which). All receptors come from an adult woman who had mild COVID-19 (a few samples of this study predate the infection). Cell type and time point are not known.

The rearrangement links TRBV6-2 or TRBV6-3 to TRBJ2-3; 8 bases align to TRBD2. Germline V gives CDR1 MNHEY, CDR2 SVGEGT. CDR3 length: 16 amino acids. V trimming: 6 bases; J trimming: 2 bases; junction bases outside the gene matches: 10. The DNA for the CDR3 is TGTGCCAGCAGAGGACTAGCCGAAACGAACACAGATACGCAGTATTTT. Protein product: CASRGLAETNTDTQYF.

This chain links TRBV30 with TRBJ2-7; 7 bases are a match to TRBD1. This CDR3 region has 15 residues. V shed 4 bases and J 2 bases; nucleotides not matched to a gene: 11. Per the germline V gene, CDR1 is GTSNPN and CDR2 is SVGIG (reference sequence). CDR3 residues: CAWIQAGGSPYEQYF. DNA of the CDR3: TGTGCCTGGATACAAGCAGGGGGAAGTCCCTACGAGCAGTACTTC.

The chain has TRBV18 and TRBJ2-7; D is unresolved. Trimming stripped 3 bases from V and 5 bases from J, with 17 bases between. In germline, CDR1 is KGHSH, CDR2 LQKENI. The CDR3 has 15 amino acids. CDR3 nucleotide sequence: TGTGCCAGCTCACCCCCCTTGGGCAGAAAGAACGAGCAGTACTTC. It translates to CASSPPLGRKNEQYF.

This clonotype appeared a few times. The CDR3, as DNA: TGTGCCAGCAGCCAACAATTTCGCGGGGGAGCTTTCTTT. This codes for CASSQQFRGGAFF. The chain combines TRBV3-1 with TRBJ1-1, with D possibly matching TRBD1 (5 bases). CDR1 is LGHDT, CDR2 YNNKEL, per germline (reference sequence). V was pared by 2 bases and J by 10 bases, with 14 bases between. The CDR3 has 13 residues.

The chain recombines TRBV18 with TRBJ1-1; 8 bases line up with TRBD1. Germline values: CDR1 KGHSH, CDR2 LQKENI. This CDR3 contains 15 residues. The ends lost 6 bases at V and 0 bases at J; junction bases unmatched: 6. CDR3 in DNA: TGTGCCAGCTCCCCAACAGGGGGGATGAACACTGAAGCTTTCTTT. This translates into CASSPTGGMNTEAFF.

The chain joins TRBV18 to TRBJ2-1; 14 bases agree with TRBD2. Germline assignment: CDR1 KGHSH and CDR2 LQKENI. The length of the CDR3 is 17 residues. Trimming at V came to 0 bases and at J to 7 bases, leaving 5 bases not matched to a gene. In DNA, the CDR3 is TGTGCCAGCTCACCACCGACTAGCGGGAGGGCCCGGAATGAGCAGTTCTTC. Protein product: CASSPPTSGRARNEQFF. Supplemented by reference TRBV18 and TRBJ2-1, the full variable domain reads NAGVMQNPRHLVRRRGQEARLRCSPMKGHSHVYWYRQLPEEGLKFMVYLQKENIIDESGMPKERFSAEFPKEGPSILRIQQVVRGDSAAYFCASSPPTSGRARNEQFFGPGTRLTVL.

The chain carries TRBV4-2 and TRBJ2-7, with TRBD2 matching over 9 bases. The junction had 8 bases not matched to a gene; V was cut back by 2 bases and J by 3 bases. The germline gives CDR1 LGHNA, CDR2 YNFKEQ. The CDR3 extends over 16 amino acids. The CDR3 is CASSQPAGTSSYEQYF. The CDR3 DNA is TGTGCCAGCAGCCAACCCGCCGGGACTAGCAGCTACGAGCAGTACTTC.

This chain uses TRBV29-1 with TRBJ2-7; 8 positions agree with TRBD2. CDR1 is SQVTM and CDR2 is ANQGSEA in the germline V gene. J was trimmed by 6 bases and V by 2 bases; bases with no gene match: 12. The CDR3 contains 15 residues. The CDR3 here is CSVEISGTHPFEQYF. In DNA form, the CDR3 reads TGCAGCGTTGAAATTAGCGGGACCCACCCTTTCGAGCAGTACTTC.

The chain couples TRBV9 to TRBJ2-7, with D perhaps TRBD2 (5 bases). Trimming left V 3 bases short and J 5 bases short, with 15 bases between. The CDR3 covers 14 residues. The V gene's germline CDR1 is SGDLS and CDR2 YYNGEE. DNA for the CDR3: TGTGCCAGCAGCGCGGACTTGTTGTTCCACGAGCAGTACTTC. Translating it yields CASSADLLFHEQYF.

This clonotype was seen more than once but under ten times. V is TRBV21-1 and J is TRBJ1-1; TRBD1, the table's D call, was not compared with the DNA. TRBV21-1 counts as a pseudogene. CDR3 size: 18 residues. In DNA, the CDR3 is TGTGCCAGCAGCAACGGATGTTGGGGGGATCGTTTTGGAACTGAAGCTTTCTTT. Translation gives CASSNGCWGDRFGTEAFF.

The V call is TRBV12-5, the J call TRBJ1-1, with D uncertain. The CDR3 contains 13 residues. V gave up 1 base and J gave up 13 bases, with 16 bases separating them. The V gene's germline CDR1 is LGHNT and CDR2 FRNRAP. For the CDR3, the DNA is TGTGCTAGTGGTTTGGACACCCCTGGAGAGCTTTTCTTT. Its translation is CASGLDTPGELFF.

This clonotype was seen more than once but under ten times. This chain uses TRBV15 with TRBJ2-3; D gene unclear. The CDR3 sequence is 15 residues long. Looked up from germline, CDR1 is LNHNV and CDR2 is YYDKDF (reference sequence). V lost 0 bases and J 0 bases, leaving 7 bases between the germline ends. The DNA for the CDR3 is TGTGCCACCAGCAGAGACTTGATGAGCACAGATACGCAGTATTTT. This translates into CATSRDLMSTDTQYF.

This clonotype showed up just a few times. The CDR3 reads CASSLGQGLGEQYF. CDR3 coding DNA: TGTGCCAGCAGTCTCGGACAGGGGTTGGGAGAGCAGTACTTC. The rearrangement joins TRBV6-5 to TRBJ2-7; 9 bases map to TRBD1. Trimming removed 5 bases from V and 7 bases from J; junction bases left unmatched: 9. The CDR3 is made up of 14 amino acids. Germline lookup yields CDR1 MNHEY and CDR2 SVGAGI.

This clonotype was found many times. The V call is TRBV6-1, the J call TRBJ1-5, with D maybe TRBD1 (5 bases). V lost 5 bases and J 0 bases, leaving 35 bases between the germline ends. This CDR3 has 23 residues. Germline V gene sequence: CDR1 MNHNS, CDR2 SASEGT. CDR3 nucleotides: TGTGCCAGCAGTAGTCCAGTGAAGACGTTTTTAGGGGCCGCAAAATATAGCAATCAGCCCCAGCATTTT. Amino acid sequence: CASSSPVKTFLGAAKYSNQPQHF.

The CDR3 DNA is TGCAGTGCTAGAGAGAGCCCGGGCTACACCTTC. This translates into CSARESPGYTF. The chain carries TRBV20-1 and TRBJ1-2, with no clear D. The CDR3 contains 11 residues. Trimming took off 0 bases at V and 8 bases at J, with 7 bases between the two ends. Germline V CDR1 and CDR2: DFQATT, SNEGSKA (reference sequence).

In nucleotides, the CDR3 is TGTGCCAGCAGGCGGGAGCGTCTTTCTGGTGAGCAGTTCTTC. Its protein product is CASRRERLSGEQFF. The chain uses TRBV7-8 and TRBJ2-1; 7 bases line up with TRBD2. CDR1 is SGHVS and CDR2 is FQNEAQ in the germline V gene. The CDR3 is 14 amino acids. V gave up 6 bases and J gave up 9 bases; unmatched junction bases: 11.

This clonotype was detected only a few times. The genes are TRBV12-3 or TRBV12-4 and TRBJ2-5, with 8 bases aligning to TRBD2. The CDR3 sequence is 14 residues long. Trimming removed 7 bases from V and 3 bases from J; junction bases left unmatched: 7. This chain's CDR3 is CASKFSGAEETQYF. In DNA, the CDR3 is TGTGCCAGCAAATTTAGCGGGGCGGAAGAGACCCAGTACTTC.

V is TRBV20-1 and J is TRBJ2-2; TRBD1 agrees at 11 bases. Trimming at V came to 6 bases and at J to 2 bases, leaving 8 bases not matched to a gene. The germline V gene encodes CDR1 DFQATT and CDR2 SNEGSKA (reference sequence). The CDR3 has 16 residues. CDR3 DNA sequence: TGCAGTGCCCCCGTCGGACAGGGGGCAAACACCGGGGAGCTGTTTTTT. As protein: CSAPVGQGANTGELFF.

This clonotype was seen once. The chain joins TRBV19 to TRBJ1-1; D gene ambiguous. Germline V CDR1 and CDR2: LNHDA, SQIVND (reference sequence). The CDR3 spans 13 residues. V gave up 5 bases and J gave up 8 bases, with 15 bases separating them. CDR3 in DNA: TGTGCCAGTAGTTTTCGAGCAGCCGGCGAAGCTTTCTTT. Translation: CASSFRAAGEAFF.

V and J are TRBV30 and TRBJ2-3; tentative D call: TRBD2 (6 bases). The CDR3 contains 14 residues. The V end lost 4 bases, the J end lost 4 bases, and 15 bases lay between the germline ends. Germline V CDR1 and CDR2: GTSNPN, SVGIG (reference sequence). In DNA form, the CDR3 reads TGTGCCTGGACCCCAATAGGCGGGGCAGATACGCAGTATTTT. Translation: CAWTPIGGADTQYF.

This clonotype turned up a few times. The rearrangement links TRBV7-2 to TRBJ2-3; D call uncertain. This CDR3 is 13 amino acids long. V shed 2 bases and J shed 4 bases, with 7 bases lying between them. The V gene's germline CDR1 is SGHTA and CDR2 FQGNSA. DNA for the CDR3: TGTGCCAGCAGCTTATCTAGGTCAGATACGCAGTATTTT. Protein sequence: CASSLSRSDTQYF.

In this sample, this clonotype turned up a few times. The chain has TRBV5-1 and TRBJ1-2; 8 bases align to TRBD1. CDR1 and CDR2 (germline): SGHRS, YFSETQ. This CDR3 has 14 residues. V lost 3 bases, J lost 6 bases, and 7 bases stayed unmatched. Here the CDR3 reads CASSWGDRTNGYTF. In DNA form, the CDR3 reads TGCGCCAGCAGCTGGGGGGACAGGACGAATGGCTACACCTTC.

The chain links TRBV29-1 to TRBJ1-1, with unresolved D. Trimming pared 0 bases from V and 10 bases from J, leaving 9 bases between. The CDR3 consists of 11 residues. Per the germline V gene, CDR1 is SQVTM and CDR2 is ANQGSEA. The CDR3 bases are TGCAGCGTTGAAGATCCCCCTGTAGCTTTCTTT. The encoded protein is CSVEDPPVAFF.

This clonotype appeared a few times. At one boundary the junction diverges from the germline segment, which might be a read error. This chain joins TRBV4-3 and TRBJ2-3, with D uncertain. Per the germline V gene, CDR1 is LGHNA and CDR2 is YSLEER. The CDR3 runs to 14 residues. The CDR3 reads CVSSQANPADTQYF. In nucleotides, the CDR3 is TGCGTCAGCAGCCAAGCTAATCCGGCAGATACGCAGTATTTT.

This clonotype was seen a few times. The rearrangement joins TRBV5-5 to TRBJ2-4, with 7 positions matching TRBD1. Germline V gives CDR1 SGHKS, CDR2 YYEKEE (reference sequence). The CDR3 contains 19 residues. V shed 1 base and J 0 bases; nucleotides not matched to a gene: 13. CDR3 sequence reads: CASSLTGYRKGAAKNIQYF. CDR3 sequence (DNA): TGTGCCAGCAGCTTGACAGGGTATCGTAAGGGGGCAGCCAAAAACATTCAGTACTTC.

J is TRBJ2-4 and V is TRBV5-4; 14 nucleotides match TRBD2. The CDR3 has 22 residues. Germline lookup yields CDR1 SGHNT and CDR2 YYREEE (reference sequence). Trimming took 5 bases from V and 6 from J; bases not matched to a gene: 25. The CDR3 loop is CASRKGGSGLAGDDPGGNIQYF. In nucleotides, the CDR3 is TGTGCCAGCAGAAAGGGGGGGTCGGGACTAGCGGGGGACGACCCCGGGGGAAACATTCAGTACTTC.

This clonotype appeared a few times. The V and J genes are TRBV5-1 and TRBJ1-1, with 7 bases aligning to TRBD1. V shed 3 bases, J shed 11 bases, and the junction held 7 bases outside the gene matches. CDR1 is SGHRS and CDR2 is YFSETQ in the germline V gene. The CDR3 extends over 12 amino acids. The CDR3 DNA reads TGCGCCAGCAGCTCTCAGGGACAGATGGCTTTCTTT. Translation: CASSSQGQMAFF.

This clonotype was seen more than once but under ten times. V usage is TRBV5-1 and J usage is TRBJ1-2; TRBD1 matches at 9 bases. This CDR3 region has 16 residues. Trimming cost V 3 bases and J 6 bases; bases outside gene matches: 12. Germline loops: CDR1 SGHRS, CDR2 YFSETQ. The CDR3 region is CASSSPGQGPFDGYTF. The CDR3 nucleotides read TGCGCCAGCAGCTCGCCGGGACAGGGCCCCTTCGATGGCTACACCTTC.

This clonotype was detected ten times or more. The J gene is TRBJ2-2, the V gene TRBV7-2; 7 bases match TRBD2. The CDR3 runs 14 residues. V was clipped by 10 bases and J by 8 bases; unmatched bases: 13. CDR1 SGHTA and CDR2 FQGNSA come from the germline V gene. The CDR3 DNA reads TGTGCCACTCCGGGCGGGAGAGTTACTGGGGAGCTGTTTTTT. This encodes CATPGGRVTGELFF.

In its sample, this clonotype was seen a few times. The chain recombines TRBV12-3 or TRBV12-4 with TRBJ2-1, with a possible D match to TRBD1 (6 bases). The V end lost 4 bases, the J end lost 7 bases, and 14 bases lay between the germline ends. The CDR3 is made up of 14 amino acids. The CDR3: CASSSSRGGNEQFF. CDR3 coding DNA: TGTGCCAGCAGTTCATCCAGGGGTGGTAATGAGCAGTTCTTC.